Presented here are 18 T cell receptor beta chains from one specimen sequenced in a study of blood T cell repertoires in COVID-19. Generated by immunoSEQ multiplex PCR, the TCRdb table keeps only in-frame clones and is missing some. Here the sample spans over 110,000 clones, 84% being singletons. Material: peripheral blood. Receptors originate from a man aged 60 to 69 with active or convalescent COVID-19.

V gene TRBV7-9 combines with J gene TRBJ2-7; D might be TRBD1 (6 bases). The germline V and J ends were trimmed by 5 bases and 4 bases, with 18 bases remaining between them. Germline V lookup: CDR1 SEHNR, CDR2 FQNEAQ (reference sequence). The CDR3 is 15 residues long. CDR3 in DNA: TGTGCCAGCAGCGAAGGCGGCAGGGGTCTATACGAGCAGTACTTC. It encodes CASSEGGRGLYEQYF.

This chain links TRBV12-3 or TRBV12-4 with TRBJ1-2, with D perhaps matching TRBD1 (5 bases). The CDR3 has 13 residues. V dropped 4 bases and J dropped 13 bases, with 19 bases sitting between them. The CDR3 is CASSSADIGTFTF. CDR3 sequence (DNA): TGTGCCAGCAGTTCTGCGGACATCGGGACTTTCACCTTC.

This clone came up a few times. V is TRBV27 and J is TRBJ2-6, with D hard to call. The CDR3 has 14 residues. Deletions cut 7 bases from V and 0 bases from J, with 7 bases between. Germline V gene sequence: CDR1 MNHEY, CDR2 SMNVEV (reference sequence). CDR3: CASTENSGANVLTF. The CDR3 DNA sequence: TGTGCCAGCACCGAGAACTCTGGGGCCAACGTCCTGACTTTC. Supplemented by reference TRBV27 and TRBJ2-6, the full variable domain reads EAQVTQNPRYLITVTGKKLTVTCSQNMNHEYMSWYRQDPGLGLRQIYYSMNVEVTDKGDVPEGYKVSRKEKRNFPLILESPSPNQTSLYFCASTENSGANVLTFGAGSRLTVL.

V gene TRBV7-8 combines with J gene TRBJ1-4; D may be TRBD1 (5 bases). The CDR3 extends over 15 amino acids. V was shortened by 5 bases and J by 7 bases, with 17 bases between the two germline ends. Per germline, CDR1 SGHVS and CDR2 FQNEAQ. The CDR3 here is CASSRVLGLGEKLFF. CDR3 bases: TGTGCCAGCAGCCGGGTTTTGGGGCTAGGTGAAAAACTGTTTTTT.

The V call is TRBV5-4, the J call TRBJ2-1; 7 bases agree with TRBD2. Germline loops: CDR1 SGHNT, CDR2 YYREEE (reference sequence). Germline trimming cut 3 bases from V and 3 bases from J; bases unmatched to any gene: 12. The CDR3 totals 17 residues. In DNA, the CDR3 is TGTGCCAGCAGCTCGGAACCGTGGGGGGAGGGCTACAATGAGCAGTTCTTC. It specifies CASSSEPWGEGYNEQFF.

The J gene is TRBJ2-5, the V gene TRBV7-2, with TRBD1 identical over 9 bases. The CDR3 consists of 15 residues. Trimming at V came to 5 bases and at J to 4 bases, leaving 8 bases not matched to a gene. Germline V gene data show CDR1 as SGHTA and CDR2 as FQGNSA. CDR3 in DNA: TGTGCCAGCAGCATACTAGGACAGGGGTCAGAGACCCAGTACTTC. Its protein product is CASSILGQGSETQYF.

V usage is TRBV7-2 and J usage is TRBJ1-2, with 9 nucleotides matching TRBD1. Germline V lookup: CDR1 SGHTA, CDR2 FQGNSA. After removal of 4 bases from V and 2 bases from J, the junction contained 2 bases not matched to a gene. This CDR3 contains 14 residues. CDR3 sequence (DNA): TGTGCCAGCAGCTCACAGGGGGCCAACTATGGCTACACCTTC. This encodes CASSSQGANYGYTF.

This clone was recorded a few times. The chain couples TRBV30 to TRBJ2-3, with D perhaps TRBD2 (6 bases). V was cut by 0 bases and J by 8 bases, with 15 bases left in between. Germline loops: CDR1 GTSNPN, CDR2 SVGIG (reference sequence). The CDR3 totals 14 residues. The DNA for the CDR3 is TGTGCCTGGAGTGTACTTGGAGGGCAAGTTACGCAGTATTTT. As protein: CAWSVLGGQVTQYF.

This clone came up once. V gene TRBV19 combines with J gene TRBJ1-1; D not certain. Trimming removed 3 bases from V and 1 base from J, with 15 bases in between. The CDR3 has 16 residues. Germline CDR1 is LNHDA and CDR2 is SQIVND (reference sequence). The CDR3 region has the DNA TGTGCCAGTAGTATTGAGGCGCGCCGGAGGAACACTGAAGCTTTCTTT. Translated: CASSIEARRRNTEAFF.

This clone has at least ten counts. The chain recombines TRBV28 with TRBJ1-1; 9 positions agree with TRBD1. The germline V gene has CDR1 MDHEN and CDR2 SYDVKM. This CDR3 contains 12 residues. V gave up 5 bases and J gave up 9 bases; unmatched junction bases: 4. Here the CDR3 DNA reads TGTGCCAGCAGTGGAGGGACAGGGAAAGCTTTCTTT. Translation gives CASSGGTGKAFF. Combining the CDR3 with reference TRBV28 and TRBJ1-1 gives the whole variable domain DVKVTQSSRYLVKRTGEKVFLECVQDMDHENMFWYRQDPGLGLRLIYFSYDVKMKEKGDIPEGYSVSREKKERFSLILESASTNQTSMYLCASSGGTGKAFFGQGTRLTVV.

The sample holds one count of this clone. CDR3 in DNA: TGTGCCAGTAGTATGGAGGCGGGAGGTCGGTATGGCTACACCTTC. It yields the protein CASSMEAGGRYGYTF. The chain combines TRBV19 with TRBJ1-2; no firm D call. This CDR3 comprises 15 residues. Trimming pared 3 bases from V and 5 bases from J, leaving 16 bases between. The germline V gene encodes CDR1 LNHDA and CDR2 SQIVND (reference sequence).

This clone was seen only a few times. This chain joins TRBV18 and TRBJ1-1; 8 positions agree with TRBD1. Germline assignment: CDR1 KGHSH and CDR2 LQKENI. This CDR3 has 16 amino acids. V dropped 3 bases and J dropped 0; count of bases not matched to a gene: 6. The CDR3 sequence: CASSPEQGDMNTEAFF. CDR3 nucleotides: TGTGCCAGCTCACCCGAACAGGGGGACATGAACACTGAAGCTTTCTTT.

V gene TRBV4-3 combines with J gene TRBJ1-3; 7 bases agree with TRBD1. V dropped 2 bases and J dropped 4; count of bases not matched to a gene: 5. The CDR3 is 15 residues long. Germline V lookup: CDR1 LGHNA, CDR2 YSLEER. CDR3 in amino acids: CASSQTTGTGNTIYF. For the CDR3, the DNA is TGCGCCAGCAGCCAAACGACAGGGACGGGAAACACCATATATTTT.

The V and J genes are TRBV11-3 and TRBJ2-2; 9 bases are shared with TRBD1. Germline trimming cut 5 bases from V and 6 bases from J; bases unmatched to any gene: 16. The CDR3 has 18 residues. Per germline, CDR1 SGHNT and CDR2 YENEEA. As DNA, the CDR3 is TGTGCCAGCAGCCCAAGGGACAGGGCCTTAAACGGCCCCGGGGAGCTGTTTTTT. Its protein is CASSPRDRALNGPGELFF.

This chain links TRBV7-8 with TRBJ1-3; TRBD1 is a possible D gene (6 bases). Trimming took off 5 bases at V and 7 bases at J, with 18 bases between the two ends. This CDR3 has 15 amino acids. Germline-derived CDR1 and CDR2 are SGHVS and FQNEAQ. DNA for the CDR3: TGTGCCAGCAGCCCCGGACAGATCCGCGAGAACACCATATATTTT. The encoded protein is CASSPGQIRENTIYF.

V usage is TRBV10-3 and J usage is TRBJ2-7; 11 bases agree with TRBD2. Germline-derived CDR1 and CDR2 are ENHRY and SYGVKD. This CDR3 has 13 amino acids. J lost 5 bases, V lost 8 bases, and 5 bases had no gene match. CDR3 protein: CAISTSGSNEQYV. CDR3 sequence (DNA): TGTGCCATCTCAACTAGCGGGAGTAACGAGCAGTACGTC.

This clone was seen only once. This chain links TRBV6-2 or TRBV6-3 with TRBJ2-2, with 9 bases matching TRBD1. The V and J ends lost 6 bases and 5 bases, in that order; junction bases with no gene match: 10. CDR3 length: 16 residues. CDR1 MNHEY and CDR2 SVGEGT come from the germline V gene. Here the CDR3 DNA reads TGTGCCAGCAGCCACAGGGGACAGGGTTTGACCGGGGAGCTGTTTTTT. This gives the protein CASSHRGQGLTGELFF.

The rearrangement joins TRBV5-1 to TRBJ1-6; TRBD1 matches at 8 bases. CDR1 is SGHRS and CDR2 is YFSETQ in the germline V gene. J gave up 4 bases and V 0 bases, and 3 bases lay outside the gene matches. The CDR3 length is 16 residues. CDR3 DNA sequence: TGCGCCAGCAGCTTGGGGACAGGGAAATATAATTCACCCCTCCACTTT. This gives the protein CASSLGTGKYNSPLHF.